Each of the 14 T cell receptor beta chains below was sequenced from the same sample in a study of T cell responses to AZD1222 COVID-19 vaccine. Here immunoSEQ multiplex PCR was the method, and the copy in TCRdb shows in-frame clones only, minus some. Here the sample spans approximately 60,000 clones, 75% to 90% being singletons. The sample was peripheral blood, taken on day 0 of MenACWY control vaccination. The receptors come from an adult in good health.

Only one count was recorded for this clone. The rearrangement links TRBV30 to TRBJ2-7; maybe TRBD1 (6 bases). This CDR3 contains 15 residues. V shed 2 bases and J shed 0 bases, with 14 bases lying between them. Germline V CDR1 and CDR2: GTSNPN, SVGIG (reference sequence). The DNA for the CDR3 is TGTGCCTGGAGTCGATCCGACAGGAGCTCCTACGAGCAGTACTTC. This gives the protein CAWSRSDRSSYEQYF.

CDR3 nucleotides: TGTGCCAGCAGCTCCGGACCTACGTCCTACAATGAGCAGTTCTTC. It translates to CASSSGPTSYNEQFF. J is TRBJ2-1 and V is TRBV5-6; D is unresolved. CDR3 length: 15 residues. Trimming removed 3 bases from V and 1 base from J, with 11 bases in between. Germline CDR1 and CDR2: SGHDT and YYEEEE.

V usage is TRBV6-6 and J usage is TRBJ2-4, with 8 bases lining up with TRBD1. V lost 0 bases to trimming and J lost 9 bases; unmatched junction nucleotides: 7. The CDR3 sequence is 15 residues long. CDR1 is MNHNY, CDR2 SVGAGI, per germline (reference sequence). DNA of the CDR3: TGTGCCAGCAGTTACTCCACCGGACAGGGCGGCATTCAGTACTTC. This encodes CASSYSTGQGGIQYF.

The V gene is TRBV9, the J gene TRBJ1-6, with D perhaps matching TRBD1 (6 bases). There are 14 residues in the CDR3. Deletions cut 3 bases from V and 7 bases from J, with 11 bases between. Looked up from germline, CDR1 is SGDLS and CDR2 is YYNGEE. The CDR3 DNA reads TGTGCCAGCAGCGCCAGTGGGGGCAATTCACCCCTCCACTTT. Encoded protein: CASSASGGNSPLHF.

The chain recombines TRBV7-2 with TRBJ1-5; perhaps TRBD1 as D (6 bases). From germline, CDR1 is SGHTA and CDR2 FQGNSA. The CDR3 has 16 amino acids. Trimming shortened V by 1 base and J by 6 bases, and 16 bases separated the two germline ends. CDR3 residues: CASSLGPGVKVQPQHF. The CDR3 DNA sequence: TGTGCCAGCAGCTTAGGACCAGGGGTGAAAGTTCAGCCCCAGCATTTT.

The chain employs TRBV14 and TRBJ2-7; no definite D call. V lost 2 bases and J 3 bases, leaving 11 bases between the germline ends. The CDR3 has 14 amino acids. The V gene's germline CDR1 is SGHDN and CDR2 FVKESK. The CDR3 region is CASSQSGLIYEQYF. The CDR3 DNA reads TGTGCCAGCAGCCAATCAGGCCTAATCTACGAGCAGTACTTC.

The chain has TRBV6-5 and TRBJ1-4, with unresolved D. The length of the CDR3 is 14 residues. V was trimmed by 6 bases and J by 6 bases, leaving 14 bases between them. In germline, CDR1 is MNHEY, CDR2 SVGAGI. This CDR3 is CASRRERLDEKLFF. CDR3 bases: TGTGCCAGCAGACGTGAACGGTTGGATGAAAAACTGTTTTTT.

The CDR3 DNA follows: TGTGCCAGCTCACCACCACCCAGAACAGGGGTTTACGAGCAGTACTTC. It yields the protein CASSPPPRTGVYEQYF. The V gene is TRBV18, the J gene TRBJ2-7; 7 nucleotides line up with TRBD1. J lost 4 bases, V lost 0 bases, and 9 bases had no gene match. CDR1 is KGHSH and CDR2 is LQKENI in the germline V gene. CDR3 length equals 16 residues.

The chain is built from TRBV6-1 and TRBJ2-7; the D gene is possibly TRBD2 (5 bases). Germline V gene data show CDR1 as MNHNS and CDR2 as SASEGT. This CDR3 has 16 residues. With 4 bases removed from V and 3 bases from J, the gap between germline ends came to 19 bases. The CDR3 DNA reads as TGTGCCAGCAGTGGGCAGGACTTTTATGAGGTCTACGAGCAGTACTTC. It is translated as CASSGQDFYEVYEQYF.

This clone has a handful of counts. This chain connects TRBV28 to TRBJ1-5, with TRBD1 matching 8 bases. The CDR3 is 13 amino acids. The junction had 12 bases not matched to a gene; V was cut back by 11 bases and J by 9 bases. Germline V gene sequence: CDR1 MDHEN, CDR2 SYDVKM. CDR3 sequence: CAGGQALPGPQHF. CDR3 bases: TGTGCCGGGGGACAGGCCCTACCCGGGCCCCAGCATTTT. Full variable domain (rest looked up from reference TRBV28 and TRBJ1-5): DVKVTQSSRYLVKRTGEKVFLECVQDMDHENMFWYRQDPGLGLRLIYFSYDVKMKEKGDIPEGYSVSREKKERFSLILESASTNQTSMYLCAGGQALPGPQHFGDGTRLSIL.

Here the CDR3 reads CASVKADPVRSAFF. DNA for the CDR3: TGTGCCAGCGTCAAGGCCGACCCGGTAAGGTCAGCTTTCTTT. The V gene is TRBV3-1 (or the pseudogene TRBV3-2), the J gene TRBJ1-1; the D is unclear. Trimming cost V 8 bases and J 10 bases, with 23 bases left between them. From germline, CDR1 is LGHDT and CDR2 YNNKEL (reference sequence). The CDR3 loop spans 14 amino acids.

This chain joins TRBV7-9 and TRBJ1-2; 7 nucleotides line up with TRBD1. The germline V gene has CDR1 SEHNR and CDR2 FQNEAQ (reference sequence). This CDR3 is built from 15 residues. The junction had 6 bases not matched to a gene; V was cut back by 5 bases and J by 0 bases. CDR3 in amino acids: CASSLRDSPNYGYTF. As DNA, the CDR3 is TGTGCCAGCAGCCTACGGGACAGTCCTAACTATGGCTACACCTTC.

The chain couples TRBV15 to TRBJ2-1; TRBD2 matches at 9 bases. Germline assignment: CDR1 LNHNV and CDR2 YYDKDF (reference sequence). Unmatched junction bases numbered 7, after V lost 0 bases and J lost 7 bases. The CDR3 is made up of 16 amino acids. This CDR3 is CATSRDLAGVGNEQFF. The CDR3 region has the DNA TGTGCCACCAGCAGAGATTTAGCGGGAGTGGGGAATGAGCAGTTCTTC.

The gene calls are TRBV20-1 and TRBJ2-5; unclear D gene. Germline CDR1 and CDR2: DFQATT and SNEGSKA (reference sequence). V gave up 3 bases and J gave up 2 bases, with 13 bases separating them. The CDR3 sequence is 14 residues long. The CDR3, as DNA: TGCAGTGCTAGTCCGGCAGCTATACAAGAGACCCAGTACTTC. Translating gives CSASPAAIQETQYF.